This record looks at one TCR beta chain sequence and its context. What it binds is unknown. This record belongs to a study of early T cells in non-severe SARS-CoV-2 infection. About the research overall: Bulk RNA from unsorted whole blood was sequenced; chains were unpaired. The study's findings and limits: VDJdb matching favored anti-spike CD8 responses, missing private and CD4 specificities.

Individual cDNA molecules each received unique molecular identifiers attached to them. TCRdb reanalysed the 5' RACE reads using MiXCR and keeps one entry per CDR3 protein. This table holds approximately 68,000 distinct CDR3 sequences, around 9.1% found once. This CDR3 is 14 amino acids long. The germline V and J ends were trimmed by 7 bases and 5 bases, with 17 bases remaining between them. Germline V lookup: CDR1 SQVTM, CDR2 ANQGSEA. The specimen was whole blood, collected at baseline. The sequence was collected from an adult who was a healthcare worker with PCR-confirmed SARS-CoV-2 infection or an uninfected control (not recorded which). The chain is built from TRBV29-1 and TRBJ2-2; the D gene is possibly TRBD1 (6 bases). DNA for the CDR3: TGCAGCGCCGGGTCAGGGGCAGGGACCGGGGAGCTGTTTTTT. It is translated as CSAGSGAGTGELFF.